The source of this T cell receptor beta chain is a study of spatial heterogeneity in lung cancer. Study-level background: Raw-read counts averaged over ten per unique TCR and UMI combination.

Notes on the study in general: Tracking of tumor mutation counts was seen in expanded intratumoral alpha and beta TCR counts.

CDR1 is SQVTM and CDR2 is ANQGSEA in the germline V gene. This CDR3 region has 15 residues. The J segment lost 1 base and the V segment lost 8 bases, leaving 8 bases of the junction unmatched. Time point in this sample: sample taken at primary tumor resection. Using its own MiXCR run on the 5' RACE reads, TCRdb lists one record per CDR3 protein. The sample shows about 1,700 distinct CDR3 sequences, roughly 21% of them seen only once. As for this clonotype: Antigen specificity is unknown.

The source is a male donor with early-stage non-small cell lung cancer. V usage is TRBV29-1 and J usage is TRBJ2-1, with 10 bases matching TRBD1. This specimen was lung tumor tissue, taken at surgery. In DNA form, the CDR3 reads TGCAGCACACGGACAGGGGGAAAGTCCTACAATGAGCAGTTCTTC. It translates to CSTRTGGKSYNEQFF.